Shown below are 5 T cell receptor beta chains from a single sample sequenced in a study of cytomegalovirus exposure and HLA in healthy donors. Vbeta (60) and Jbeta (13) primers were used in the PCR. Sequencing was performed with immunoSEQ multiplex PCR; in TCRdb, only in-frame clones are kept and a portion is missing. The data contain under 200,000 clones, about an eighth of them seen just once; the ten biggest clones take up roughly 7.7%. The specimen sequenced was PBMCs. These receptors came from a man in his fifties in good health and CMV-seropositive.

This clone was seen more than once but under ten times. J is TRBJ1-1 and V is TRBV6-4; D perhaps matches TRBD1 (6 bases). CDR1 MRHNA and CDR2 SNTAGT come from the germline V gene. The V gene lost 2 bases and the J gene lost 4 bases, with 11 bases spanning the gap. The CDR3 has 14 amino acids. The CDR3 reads CASSDTDRPTEAFF. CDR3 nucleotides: TGTGCCAGCAGTGACACGGACAGACCCACTGAAGCTTTCTTT.

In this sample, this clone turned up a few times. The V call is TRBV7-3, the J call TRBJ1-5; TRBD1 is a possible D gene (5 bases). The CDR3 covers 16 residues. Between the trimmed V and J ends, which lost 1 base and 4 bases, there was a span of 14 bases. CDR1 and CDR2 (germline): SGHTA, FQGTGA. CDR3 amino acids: CASSLKGDRPNQPQHF. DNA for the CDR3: TGTGCCAGCAGCTTAAAAGGGGATAGGCCAAATCAGCCCCAGCATTTT.

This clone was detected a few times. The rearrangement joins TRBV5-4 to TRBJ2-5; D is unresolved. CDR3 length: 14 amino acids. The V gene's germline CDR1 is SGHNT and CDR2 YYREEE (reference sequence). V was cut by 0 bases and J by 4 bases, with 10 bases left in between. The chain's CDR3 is CASSLGAETETQYF. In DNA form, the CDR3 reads TGTGCCAGCAGCTTGGGGGCAGAGACAGAGACCCAGTACTTC.

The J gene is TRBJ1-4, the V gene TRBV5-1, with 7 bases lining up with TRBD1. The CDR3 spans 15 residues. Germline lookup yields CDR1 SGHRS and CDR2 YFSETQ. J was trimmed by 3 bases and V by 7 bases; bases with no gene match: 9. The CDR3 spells CASGLLGTANEKLFF. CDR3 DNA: TGCGCCAGCGGCCTCTTAGGGACAGCTAATGAAAAACTGTTTTTT. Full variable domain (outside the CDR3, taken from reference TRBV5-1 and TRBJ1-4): KAGVTQTPRYLIKTRGQQVTLSCSPISGHRSVSWYQQTPGQGLQFLFEYFSETQRNKGNFPGRFSGRQFSNSRSEMNVSTLELGDSALYLCASGLLGTANEKLFFGSGTQLSVL.

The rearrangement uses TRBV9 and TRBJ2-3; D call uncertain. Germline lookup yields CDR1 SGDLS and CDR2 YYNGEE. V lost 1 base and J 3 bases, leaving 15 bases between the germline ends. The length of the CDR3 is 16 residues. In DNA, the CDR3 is TGTGCCAGCAGCGTAAACGAGGCCACTTTAACAGATACGCAGTATTTT. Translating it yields CASSVNEATLTDTQYF.